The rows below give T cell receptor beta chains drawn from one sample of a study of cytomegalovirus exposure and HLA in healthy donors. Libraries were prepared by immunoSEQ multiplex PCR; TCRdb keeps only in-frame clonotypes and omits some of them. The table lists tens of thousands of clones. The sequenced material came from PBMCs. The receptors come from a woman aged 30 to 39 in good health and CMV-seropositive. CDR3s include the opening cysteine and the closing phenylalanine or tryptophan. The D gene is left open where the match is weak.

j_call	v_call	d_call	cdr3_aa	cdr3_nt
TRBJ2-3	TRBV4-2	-	CASSPEGIRGGADTQYF	TGTGCCAGCAGCCCCGAGGGTATTAGAGGGGGGGCAGATACGCAGTATTTT
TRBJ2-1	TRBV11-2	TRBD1	CASRPLRDRDNNEQFF	TGTGCCAGCAGACCCCTCCGGGACAGGGACAACAATGAGCAGTTCTTC
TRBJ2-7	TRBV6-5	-	CASSEADGAGEYF	TGTGCCAGCAGTGAAGCAGACGGTGCAGGGGAGTACTTC
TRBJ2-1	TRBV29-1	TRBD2	CSVARRGDNEQFF	TGCAGCGTTGCTCGGCGGGGGGACAATGAGCAGTTCTTC
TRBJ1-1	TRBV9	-	CASSSLGGDTEAFF	TGTGCCAGCAGCTCCCTTGGGGGGGACACTGAAGCTTTCTTT
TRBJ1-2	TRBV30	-	CAWDYRDGYTF	TGTGCCTGGGACTACAGAGATGGCTACACCTTC
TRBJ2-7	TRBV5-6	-	CASSLGSVYEQYF	TGTGCCAGCAGCTTGGGATCGGTCTACGAGCAGTACTTC
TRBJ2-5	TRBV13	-	CASSLGRTASQETQYF	TGTGCCAGCAGCTTAGGGCGGACAGCCTCCCAAGAGACCCAGTACTTC
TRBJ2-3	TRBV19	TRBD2	CASSGLAGADTQYF	TGTGCCAGTAGTGGACTAGCGGGAGCAGATACGCAGTATTTT
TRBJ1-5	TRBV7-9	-	CASSRGSNQPQHF	TGTGCCAGCAGCCGGGGGAGCAATCAGCCCCAGCATTTT
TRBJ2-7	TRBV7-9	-	CASSLDRDTIREQYF	TGTGCCAGCAGCTTAGATCGGGACACCATACGCGAGCAGTACTTC
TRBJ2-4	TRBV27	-	CASRGHGPENIQYF	TGTGCCAGCAGGGGGCACGGACCCGAAAACATTCAGTACTTC
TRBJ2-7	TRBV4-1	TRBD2	CASSPSSTSGSGYEQYF	TGCGCCAGCAGCCCGTCCTCTACTAGCGGGAGCGGGTACGAGCAGTACTTC
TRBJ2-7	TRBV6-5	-	CASSPTAGLSYEQYF	TGTGCCAGCAGCCCGACCGCCGGACTCTCCTACGAGCAGTACTTC
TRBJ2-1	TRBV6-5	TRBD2	CASSIRLAEYNEQFF	TGTGCCAGCTCCATAAGACTAGCGGAGTACAATGAGCAGTTCTTC
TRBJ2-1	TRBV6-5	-	CASSFGLLEFF	TGTGCCAGCAGTTTCGGACTCCTAGAGTTCTTC
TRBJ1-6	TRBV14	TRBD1	CASSPRDRYSPLHF	TGTGCCAGCAGCCCCCGGGACAGATATTCACCCCTCCACTTT
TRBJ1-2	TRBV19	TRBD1	CASAFDRGDYGYTF	TGTGCCAGCGCTTTTGACAGGGGCGACTATGGCTACACCTTC
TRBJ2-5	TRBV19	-	CASSIDPRALETQYF	TGTGCCAGTAGTATAGATCCTCGAGCCCTGGAGACCCAGTACTTC
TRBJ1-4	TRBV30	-	CAWSPGQNPTEKLFF	TGTGCCTGGAGTCCTGGACAGAACCCAACCGAAAAACTGTTTTTT
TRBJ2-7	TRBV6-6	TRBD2	CASSSLAGRSYEQYF	TGTGCCAGCAGCTCACTAGCGGGAAGATCCTACGAGCAGTACTTC
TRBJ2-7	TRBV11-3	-	CASSLGVLAEQYF	TGTGCCAGCAGCTTAGGAGTTCTAGCGGAGCAGTACTTC
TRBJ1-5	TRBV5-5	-	CASRHGSRDQPQHF	TGTGCCAGCAGGCACGGGAGCCGGGATCAGCCCCAGCATTTT
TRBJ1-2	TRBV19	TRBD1	CASRRDRDNYGYTF	TGTGCCAGTAGGAGGGACAGGGACAACTATGGCTACACCTTC
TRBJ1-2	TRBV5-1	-	CASSGTGTRYGYTF	TGCGCCAGCAGCGGAACCGGGACACGCTATGGCTACACCTTC
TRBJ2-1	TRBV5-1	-	CASSFGGGDNEQFF	TGCGCCAGCAGCTTCGGAGGCGGGGACAATGAGCAGTTCTTC
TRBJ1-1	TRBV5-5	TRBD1	CASSYDRGMTEAFF	TGTGCCAGCAGCTATGACAGGGGTATGACTGAAGCTTTCTTT
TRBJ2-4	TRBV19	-	CASSMGTWGDIQYF	TGTGCCAGTAGTATGGGGACCTGGGGGGACATTCAGTACTTC
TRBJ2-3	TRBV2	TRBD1	CASSGNRGTDTQYF	TGTGCCAGCAGTGGAAACAGGGGAACAGATACGCAGTATTTT
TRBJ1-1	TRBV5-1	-	CASSLQAGITEAFF	TGCGCCAGCAGCTTGCAAGCCGGGATCACTGAAGCTTTCTTT
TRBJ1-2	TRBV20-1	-	CSVPTGIHTF	TGCAGCGTCCCAACAGGGATCCACACCTTC
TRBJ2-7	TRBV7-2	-	CASSVTPGEQYF	TGTGCCAGCAGCGTCACTCCGGGCGAGCAGTACTTC
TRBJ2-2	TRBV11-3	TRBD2	CASSFSGLNTGELFF	TGTGCCAGCAGCTTTAGCGGGCTGAACACCGGGGAGCTGTTTTTT